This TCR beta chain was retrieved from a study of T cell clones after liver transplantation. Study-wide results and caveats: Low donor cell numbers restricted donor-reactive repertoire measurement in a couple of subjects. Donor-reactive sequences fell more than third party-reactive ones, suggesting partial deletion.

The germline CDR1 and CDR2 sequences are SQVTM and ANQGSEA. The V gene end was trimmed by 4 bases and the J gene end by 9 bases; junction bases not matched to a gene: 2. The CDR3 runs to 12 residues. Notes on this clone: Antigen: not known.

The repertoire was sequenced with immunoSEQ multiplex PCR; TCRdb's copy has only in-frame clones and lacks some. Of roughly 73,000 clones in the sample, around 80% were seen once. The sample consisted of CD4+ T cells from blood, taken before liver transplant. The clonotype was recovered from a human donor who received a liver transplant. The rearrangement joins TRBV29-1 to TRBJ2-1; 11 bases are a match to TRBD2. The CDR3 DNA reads TGCAGCGTTGGACTAGCGGGAATTGAGCAGTTCTTC. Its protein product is CSVGLAGIEQFF.